This is a list of T cell receptor beta chains from one sample in a study of control samples from healthy donors and cancer patients. Profiled with immunoSEQ multiplex PCR; TCRdb holds only in-frame clones, not every one. The repertoire holds under 150,000 clones, with approximately 88% as singletons. Sequencing was done on a sample of blood. These receptors were obtained from a man aged 40-55 years in good health. The CDR3 runs from the conserved cysteine through the conserved F or W. The D gene is left open where the match is weak. Size tells how often a clone was seen (once, few, many) or the class of an expanded clone, and some rows leave it out.

CDR3aa: CSASLSSGNTIYF; CDR3nt: TGCAGTGCTAGTTTGAGCTCTGGAAACACCATATATTTT; d_gene: NA; j_gene: TRBJ1-3; v_gene: TRBV20-1; abundance: NA; len: 13
CDR3aa: CASTGTPNTGELFF; CDR3nt: TGTGCCTCTACCGGGACACCTAACACCGGGGAGCTGTTTTTT; d_gene: NA; j_gene: TRBJ2-2; v_gene: TRBV25-1; abundance: NA; len: 14
CDR3aa: CASSTGTGAGNTIYF; CDR3nt: TGTGCCAGCAGCACCGGGACAGGTGCTGGAAACACCATATATTTT; d_gene: TRBD1; j_gene: TRBJ1-3; v_gene: TRBV6-5; abundance: NA; len: 15
CDR3aa: CASSPRGIYGYTF; CDR3nt: TGTGCCAGCAGCCCAAGGGGGATCTATGGCTACACCTTC; d_gene: NA; j_gene: TRBJ1-2; v_gene: TRBV7-9; abundance: NA; len: 13
CDR3aa: CASSRRGGETQYF; CDR3nt: TGTGCCAGCAGCAGGAGGGGAGGTGAGACCCAGTACTTC; d_gene: NA; j_gene: TRBJ2-5; v_gene: TRBV2; abundance: NA; len: 13
CDR3aa: CASSLVGTGGRWETQYF; CDR3nt: TGTGCCAGCAGCTTGGTAGGGACAGGGGGCAGGTGGGAGACCCAGTACTTC; d_gene: TRBD1; j_gene: TRBJ2-5; v_gene: TRBV5-5; abundance: NA; len: 17
CDR3aa: CASSKVGEGRWSRETQYF; CDR3nt: TGTGCCAGCAGCAAAGTTGGGGAGGGTAGGTGGTCCAGAGAGACCCAGTACTTC; d_gene: NA; j_gene: TRBJ2-5; v_gene: TRBV21-1; abundance: NA; len: 18
CDR3aa: CASSSQGLPDSYEQYF; CDR3nt: TGTGCCAGCAGTTCTCAGGGACTGCCCGACTCCTACGAGCAGTACTTC; d_gene: NA; j_gene: TRBJ2-7; v_gene: TRBV6-7; abundance: NA; len: 16
CDR3aa: CASSFRGNTIYF; CDR3nt: TGTGCCAGCAGCTTTAGGGGAAACACCATATATTTT; d_gene: NA; j_gene: TRBJ1-3; v_gene: TRBV5-8; abundance: NA; len: 12
CDR3aa: CAWSLGGLTYEQYF; CDR3nt: TGTGCCTGGAGTCTCGGGGGCCTCACCTACGAGCAGTACTTC; d_gene: NA; j_gene: TRBJ2-7; v_gene: TRBV30; abundance: NA; len: 14
CDR3aa: CASSQKGLWQFF; CDR3nt: TGTGCCAGCAGCCAAAAGGGTCTATGGCAGTTCTTC; d_gene: NA; j_gene: TRBJ2-1; v_gene: TRBV3-1/TRBV3-2; abundance: NA; len: 12
CDR3aa: CASSLAGKTGELFF; CDR3nt: TGTGCCAGCAGCTTGGCCGGGAAAACCGGGGAGCTGTTTTTT; d_gene: NA; j_gene: TRBJ2-2; v_gene: TRBV5-4; abundance: NA; len: 14
CDR3aa: CASSETVSGANVLTF; CDR3nt: TGTGCCAGCAGTGAAACGGTCTCTGGGGCCAACGTCCTGACTTTC; d_gene: NA; j_gene: TRBJ2-6; v_gene: TRBV2; abundance: once; len: 15
CDR3aa: CASSLDFRGRYGYTF; CDR3nt: TGTGCCAGCAGCCTAGACTTCCGAGGGAGGTATGGCTACACCTTC; d_gene: NA; j_gene: TRBJ1-2; v_gene: TRBV28; abundance: NA; len: 15
CDR3aa: CAWSFGGARNWLFF; CDR3nt: TGTGCCTGGAGTTTCGGGGGGGCGCGAAATTGGCTGTTTTTT; d_gene: NA; j_gene: TRBJ1-4; v_gene: TRBV30; abundance: NA; len: 14
CDR3aa: CASSTRDRGNSPLHF; CDR3nt: TGTGCCAGCAGTACCCGGGACAGGGGGAATTCACCCCTCCACTTT; d_gene: TRBD1; j_gene: TRBJ1-6; v_gene: TRBV27; abundance: NA; len: 15
CDR3aa: CASSFRDQPQHF; CDR3nt: TGTGCCAGCAGCTTCAGGGATCAGCCCCAGCATTTT; d_gene: NA; j_gene: TRBJ1-5; v_gene: TRBV7-8; abundance: once; len: 12
CDR3aa: CASGNSGNTIYF; CDR3nt: TGTGCCAGCGGGAACTCTGGAAACACCATATATTTT; d_gene: NA; j_gene: TRBJ1-3; v_gene: TRBV6-5; abundance: NA; len: 12
CDR3aa: CASSQDRNQPQHF; CDR3nt: TGCGCCAGCAGCCAGGACAGGAATCAGCCCCAGCATTTT; d_gene: TRBD1; j_gene: TRBJ1-5; v_gene: TRBV4-3; abundance: NA; len: 13
CDR3aa: CASSSRQGAEAFF; CDR3nt: TGTGCCAGCAGTTCGCGACAGGGGGCTGAAGCTTTCTTT; d_gene: TRBD1; j_gene: TRBJ1-1; v_gene: TRBV12-3/TRBV12-4; abundance: NA; len: 13
CDR3aa: CASSRTSYEQYF; CDR3nt: TGTGCCAGCAGTCGGACGAGCTACGAGCAGTACTTC; d_gene: NA; j_gene: TRBJ2-7; v_gene: TRBV2; abundance: NA; len: 12
CDR3aa: CASSLQENTEAFF; CDR3nt: TGTGCCAGCAGCTTACAGGAGAACACTGAAGCTTTCTTT; d_gene: NA; j_gene: TRBJ1-1; v_gene: TRBV7-3; abundance: NA; len: 13
CDR3aa: CASSRGQVLGEKLFF; CDR3nt: TGTGCCAGCAGCCGGGGACAGGTCTTGGGGGAAAAACTGTTTTTT; d_gene: TRBD1; j_gene: TRBJ1-4; v_gene: TRBV6-5; abundance: NA; len: 15
CDR3aa: CASSLVGYGYTF; CDR3nt: TGTGCCAGCAGTTTGGTGGGGTATGGCTACACCTTC; d_gene: NA; j_gene: TRBJ1-2; v_gene: TRBV12-3/TRBV12-4; abundance: NA; len: 12
CDR3aa: CASSFTGDAYAEAFF; CDR3nt: TGTGCCAGCAGCTTTACAGGGGACGCCTACGCTGAAGCTTTCTTT; d_gene: TRBD1; j_gene: TRBJ1-1; v_gene: TRBV9; abundance: NA; len: 15
CDR3aa: CASRKAVDTQYF; CDR3nt: TGTGCCAGCAGAAAGGCGGTAGATACGCAGTATTTT; d_gene: NA; j_gene: TRBJ2-3; v_gene: TRBV27; abundance: NA; len: 12
CDR3aa: CASSLSPRGGNTQYF; CDR3nt: TGTGCCAGCAGCTTAAGCCCCCGGGGGGGAAATACGCAGTATTTT; d_gene: TRBD2; j_gene: TRBJ2-3; v_gene: TRBV7-2; abundance: NA; len: 15
CDR3aa: CASSYGRQGGTQYF; CDR3nt: TGTGCCAGCAGTTATGGTAGACAGGGAGGGACCCAGTACTTC; d_gene: NA; j_gene: TRBJ2-5; v_gene: TRBV6-2/TRBV6-3; abundance: once; len: 14
CDR3aa: CAISVGASEQFF; CDR3nt: TGTGCCATCAGTGTGGGGGCGTCTGAGCAGTTCTTC; d_gene: NA; j_gene: TRBJ2-1; v_gene: TRBV10-3; abundance: NA; len: 12
CDR3aa: CASSRGEGYGYTF; CDR3nt: TGTGCCAGCTCACGCGGTGAAGGATATGGCTACACCTTC; d_gene: NA; j_gene: TRBJ1-2; v_gene: TRBV18; abundance: few; len: 13
CDR3aa: CSVEEDVRQGKATEAFF; CDR3nt: TGCAGCGTTGAAGAGGATGTCAGACAGGGAAAAGCAACTGAAGCTTTCTTT; d_gene: TRBD1; j_gene: TRBJ1-1; v_gene: TRBV29-1; abundance: NA; len: 17
CDR3aa: CASSYDRSGANVLTF; CDR3nt: TGTGCCAGCAGTTATGACAGGTCTGGGGCCAACGTCCTGACTTTC; d_gene: NA; j_gene: TRBJ2-6; v_gene: TRBV6-5; abundance: NA; len: 15
CDR3aa: CASSDPVVRAEKLFF; CDR3nt: TGTGCCAGCAGCGACCCGGTTGTAAGGGCTGAAAAACTGTTTTTT; d_gene: NA; j_gene: TRBJ1-4; v_gene: TRBV3-1/TRBV3-2; abundance: NA; len: 15
CDR3aa: CASSQGEGYAEKLFF; CDR3nt: TGCGCCAGCAGCCAAGGGGAGGGCTATGCTGAAAAACTGTTTTTT; d_gene: NA; j_gene: TRBJ1-4; v_gene: TRBV4-3; abundance: NA; len: 15
CDR3aa: CASSRLSGTEAFF; CDR3nt: TGTGCCAGTAGTAGGTTATCCGGGACTGAAGCTTTCTTT; d_gene: NA; j_gene: TRBJ1-1; v_gene: TRBV19; abundance: few; len: 13
CDR3aa: CASSQDRAGQGFYGYTF; CDR3nt: TGCGCCAGCAGCCAAGATCGGGCGGGACAGGGGTTCTATGGCTACACCTTC; d_gene: TRBD1; j_gene: TRBJ1-2; v_gene: TRBV4-3; abundance: once; len: 17
CDR3aa: CASSRQGIPEAFF; CDR3nt: TGTGCCAGCAGTAGACAGGGCATCCCTGAAGCTTTCTTT; d_gene: TRBD1; j_gene: TRBJ1-1; v_gene: TRBV9; abundance: NA; len: 13
CDR3aa: CASSYSIQGVQYF; CDR3nt: TGTGCCAGCAGTTACTCGATACAGGGCGTGCAGTACTTC; d_gene: NA; j_gene: TRBJ2-7; v_gene: TRBV6-5; abundance: NA; len: 13
CDR3aa: CASSIQAGGRYEQYF; CDR3nt: TGTGCCAGTAGTATACAGGCAGGGGGCAGATACGAGCAGTACTTC; d_gene: TRBD1; j_gene: TRBJ2-7; v_gene: TRBV19; abundance: NA; len: 15
CDR3aa: CASSSRRGETQYF; CDR3nt: TGTGCCAGCAGCTCCAGACGGGGGGAGACCCAGTACTTC; d_gene: NA; j_gene: TRBJ2-5; v_gene: TRBV7-3; abundance: NA; len: 13
CDR3aa: CASSEPRHVSYEQYF; CDR3nt: TGTGCCAGCAGTGAACCCCGGCACGTATCCTACGAGCAGTACTTC; d_gene: NA; j_gene: TRBJ2-7; v_gene: TRBV2; abundance: NA; len: 15
CDR3aa: CATSDSDRGVEAFF; CDR3nt: TGTGCCACCAGTGATTCCGACAGGGGCGTAGAGGCTTTCTTT; d_gene: TRBD1; j_gene: TRBJ1-1; v_gene: TRBV24-1; abundance: once; len: 14
CDR3aa: CASSLVTGSTDTQYF; CDR3nt: TGCGCCAGCAGCTTGGTTACGGGAAGCACAGATACGCAGTATTTT; d_gene: NA; j_gene: TRBJ2-3; v_gene: TRBV5-1; abundance: NA; len: 15
CDR3aa: CASQTDNQPQHF; CDR3nt: TGTGCCAGCCAAACTGATAATCAGCCCCAGCATTTT; d_gene: NA; j_gene: TRBJ1-5; v_gene: TRBV7-9; abundance: NA; len: 12
CDR3aa: CASSVGTHGYTF; CDR3nt: TGTGCCAGCAGCGTCGGGACCCATGGCTACACCTTC; d_gene: NA; j_gene: TRBJ1-2; v_gene: TRBV5-8; abundance: NA; len: 12
CDR3aa: CASGFPFRRGATDTQYF; CDR3nt: TGTGCTAGTGGTTTCCCGTTCCGGCGGGGGGCGACAGATACGCAGTATTTT; d_gene: TRBD2; j_gene: TRBJ2-3; v_gene: TRBV12-5; abundance: once; len: 17
CDR3aa: CASSKDRGETIGYTF; CDR3nt: TGCGCCAGCAGCAAGGACAGAGGGGAAACTATTGGCTACACCTTC; d_gene: NA; j_gene: TRBJ1-2; v_gene: TRBV5-1; abundance: NA; len: 15
CDR3aa: CASSGGGYYEQYF; CDR3nt: TGTGCCAGCAGCGGGGGGGGATACTACGAGCAGTACTTC; d_gene: TRBD2; j_gene: TRBJ2-7; v_gene: TRBV25-1; abundance: once; len: 13
CDR3aa: CASSEALGKGSNTIYF; CDR3nt: TGTGCCAGCAGTGAAGCGCTCGGCAAGGGTAGCAACACCATATATTTT; d_gene: NA; j_gene: TRBJ1-3; v_gene: TRBV2; abundance: NA; len: 16
CDR3aa: CASSVTGGDNQPQHF; CDR3nt: TGTGCCAGCAGCGTGACAGGGGGCGACAATCAGCCCCAGCATTTT; d_gene: TRBD1; j_gene: TRBJ1-5; v_gene: TRBV2; abundance: NA; len: 15
CDR3aa: CATSDSGQNYGYTF; CDR3nt: TGTGCCACCAGTGATTCGGGACAGAACTATGGCTACACCTTC; d_gene: TRBD1; j_gene: TRBJ1-2; v_gene: TRBV24-1; abundance: NA; len: 14
CDR3aa: CATSLGSPSGNTIYF; CDR3nt: TGTGCCACCTCGTTGGGCTCTCCCTCTGGAAACACCATATATTTT; d_gene: NA; j_gene: TRBJ1-3; v_gene: TRBV19; abundance: NA; len: 15
CDR3aa: CAWSVRPNQPQHF; CDR3nt: TGTGCCTGGAGTGTACGGCCCAATCAGCCCCAGCATTTT; d_gene: NA; j_gene: TRBJ1-5; v_gene: TRBV30; abundance: NA; len: 13
CDR3aa: CSVDAGLENTIYF; CDR3nt: TGCAGCGTTGATGCCGGTCTGGAAAACACCATATATTTT; d_gene: NA; j_gene: TRBJ1-3; v_gene: TRBV29-1; abundance: NA; len: 13
CDR3aa: CSVKPGGDTQYF; CDR3nt: TGCAGCGTGAAACCAGGGGGAGATACGCAGTATTTT; d_gene: TRBD1; j_gene: TRBJ2-3; v_gene: TRBV29-1; abundance: NA; len: 12